These T cell receptor beta chains were read from a single sample in a study of T cells after yellow fever vaccination. TCRdb ran MiXCR on the 5' RACE reads and lists one entry per CDR3 protein. The sample contains about 550,000 distinct CDR3 sequences, around 21% of which appear only once. The sequencing used PBMCs, collected 15 days after the yellow fever booster vaccination. These receptors were taken from a man younger than 40 who received the YFV17D yellow fever vaccine. Both conserved end residues are part of each CDR3. Fields, in order: J gene, CDR3 length, V gene, clone size, D gene, CDR3 protein, CDR3 DNA. D genes are given only for firm matches. The size entry is marked missing in some rows and otherwise reads once, few, many or a size class.

j_gene: TRBJ2-7; len: 15; v_gene: TRBV15; abundance: NA; d_gene: TRBD2; CDR3aa: CATSGLAGSRAEQYF; CDR3nt: TGTGCCACCAGCGGGCTAGCGGGATCCAGGGCGGAGCAGTACTTC
j_gene: TRBJ2-3; len: 13; v_gene: TRBV4-2; abundance: few; d_gene: NA; CDR3aa: CASSPPQPDTQYF; CDR3nt: TGTGCCAGCAGCCCTCCTCAGCCAGATACGCAGTATTTT
j_gene: TRBJ2-5; len: 13; v_gene: TRBV10-1; abundance: NA; d_gene: NA; CDR3aa: CASSESRVETQYF; CDR3nt: TGCGCCAGCAGTGAGTCGAGGGTAGAGACCCAGTACTTC
j_gene: TRBJ2-3; len: 12; v_gene: TRBV3-1; abundance: NA; d_gene: NA; CDR3aa: CASSQEGGTQYF; CDR3nt: TGTGCCAGCAGCCAAGAGGGGGGTACGCAGTATTTT
j_gene: TRBJ2-3; len: 15; v_gene: TRBV7-6; abundance: few; d_gene: TRBD2; CDR3aa: CASTRGVTSTDTQYF; CDR3nt: TGTGCCAGCACCCGGGGGGTAACTAGCACAGATACGCAGTATTTT
j_gene: TRBJ2-3; len: 14; v_gene: TRBV2; abundance: NA; d_gene: TRBD2; CDR3aa: CASLRAGGEDTQYF; CDR3nt: TGTGCCAGCCTACGGGCGGGAGGGGAAGATACGCAGTATTTT
j_gene: TRBJ1-5; len: 13; v_gene: TRBV15; abundance: NA; d_gene: NA; CDR3aa: CATSRDFGQPQHF; CDR3nt: TGTGCCACCAGCAGGGACTTCGGGCAGCCCCAGCATTTT
j_gene: TRBJ2-3; len: 14; v_gene: TRBV7-9; abundance: few; d_gene: NA; CDR3aa: CASSSALRAATQYF; CDR3nt: TGTGCCAGCAGCTCGGCGTTGCGTGCGGCTACGCAGTATTTT
j_gene: TRBJ1-1; len: 14; v_gene: TRBV14; abundance: few; d_gene: NA; CDR3aa: CASSSSLMNTEAFF; CDR3nt: TGTGCCAGCAGCTCGTCTCTTATGAACACTGAAGCTTTCTTT
j_gene: TRBJ2-5; len: 16; v_gene: TRBV5-1; abundance: NA; d_gene: NA; CDR3aa: CASSLTGQGLRETQYF; CDR3nt: TGCGCCAGCAGCTTAACGGGACAAGGGCTGAGGGAGACCCAGTACTTC
j_gene: TRBJ2-7; len: 17; v_gene: TRBV5-5; abundance: many; d_gene: TRBD2; CDR3aa: CASSLVASGSSNYEQYF; CDR3nt: TGTGCCAGCAGCTTGGTAGCTAGCGGGAGCTCCAACTACGAGCAGTACTTC
j_gene: TRBJ1-2; len: 15; v_gene: TRBV11-2; abundance: NA; d_gene: NA; CDR3aa: CASSLEPGASYGYTF; CDR3nt: TGTGCCAGCAGCTTAGAGCCAGGAGCAAGCTATGGCTACACCTTC
j_gene: TRBJ1-2; len: 13; v_gene: TRBV12-3/TRBV12-4; abundance: few; d_gene: TRBD1; CDR3aa: CASSLQGAIGYTF; CDR3nt: TGTGCCAGCAGTTTACAGGGGGCGATAGGCTACACCTTC
j_gene: TRBJ2-7; len: 14; v_gene: TRBV11-2; abundance: NA; d_gene: TRBD2; CDR3aa: CASSAGLAGVEQYF; CDR3nt: TGTGCCAGCAGCGCAGGACTAGCGGGAGTCGAGCAGTACTTC
j_gene: TRBJ2-3; len: 11; v_gene: TRBV20-1; abundance: few; d_gene: NA; CDR3aa: CSARDSDTQYF; CDR3nt: TGCAGTGCTAGAGATTCCGATACGCAGTATTTT
j_gene: TRBJ2-7; len: 12; v_gene: TRBV13; abundance: NA; d_gene: NA; CDR3aa: CASSPGLDEQYF; CDR3nt: TGTGCCAGCAGCCCCGGGCTGGACGAGCAGTACTTC
j_gene: TRBJ2-1; len: 16; v_gene: TRBV20-1; abundance: few; d_gene: TRBD2; CDR3aa: CSARGGLGSSYNEQFF; CDR3nt: TGCAGTGCTAGAGGGGGACTAGGTAGCTCCTACAATGAGCAGTTCTTC
j_gene: TRBJ2-2; len: 13; v_gene: TRBV29-1; abundance: NA; d_gene: NA; CDR3aa: CSVDLRNTGELFF; CDR3nt: TGCAGCGTTGATCTAAGAAACACCGGGGAGCTGTTTTTT
j_gene: TRBJ2-2; len: 15; v_gene: TRBV12-3/TRBV12-4; abundance: NA; d_gene: NA; CDR3aa: CASRTERGDTGELFF; CDR3nt: TGTGCCAGCAGGACGGAACGAGGCGACACCGGGGAGCTGTTTTTT
j_gene: TRBJ2-1; len: 14; v_gene: TRBV7-6; abundance: NA; d_gene: NA; CDR3aa: CASALEVGVNEQFF; CDR3nt: TGTGCCAGCGCACTGGAGGTCGGCGTCAATGAGCAGTTCTTC
j_gene: TRBJ2-1; len: 14; v_gene: TRBV29-1; abundance: NA; d_gene: TRBD2; CDR3aa: CSVVPGGRGNEQFF; CDR3nt: TGCAGCGTTGTTCCGGGAGGCCGGGGGAATGAGCAGTTCTTC
j_gene: TRBJ2-5; len: 13; v_gene: TRBV11-2; abundance: NA; d_gene: NA; CDR3aa: CASRNPGVETQYF; CDR3nt: TGTGCCAGCAGGAACCCAGGGGTGGAGACCCAGTACTTC
j_gene: TRBJ2-7; len: 17; v_gene: TRBV20-1; abundance: few; d_gene: TRBD2; CDR3aa: CSAAGTSGRLNAYEQYF; CDR3nt: TGCAGTGCTGCCGGGACTAGCGGGAGGCTCAACGCCTACGAGCAGTACTTC
j_gene: TRBJ2-7; len: 16; v_gene: TRBV20-1; abundance: NA; d_gene: TRBD2; CDR3aa: CSARGGGSGRFNEQYF; CDR3nt: TGCAGTGCTAGAGGCGGAGGTAGCGGGAGGTTCAACGAGCAGTACTTC
j_gene: TRBJ2-1; len: 15; v_gene: TRBV15; abundance: few; d_gene: TRBD2; CDR3aa: CATRRSAGEAHEQFF; CDR3nt: TGTGCCACCAGAAGATCAGCGGGAGAGGCCCATGAGCAGTTCTTC
j_gene: TRBJ1-5; len: 18; v_gene: TRBV6-1; abundance: NA; d_gene: TRBD1; CDR3aa: CASSPGTGTLYSNQPQHF; CDR3nt: TGTGCCAGCAGTCCCGGGACAGGGACCCTTTATAGCAATCAGCCCCAGCATTTT
j_gene: TRBJ2-2; len: 12; v_gene: TRBV9; abundance: NA; d_gene: NA; CDR3aa: CASRDPAGELFF; CDR3nt: TGTGCCAGCAGGGACCCGGCCGGGGAGCTGTTTTTT
j_gene: TRBJ2-1; len: 16; v_gene: TRBV5-1; abundance: few; d_gene: TRBD2; CDR3aa: CASSLASLAGDYEQFF; CDR3nt: TGCGCCAGCAGCTTGGCTTCACTAGCGGGAGACTATGAGCAGTTCTTC
j_gene: TRBJ2-7; len: 14; v_gene: TRBV6-1; abundance: NA; d_gene: NA; CDR3aa: CASSERGGAYEQYF; CDR3nt: TGTGCCAGCAGTGAAAGAGGGGGAGCCTACGAGCAGTACTTC
j_gene: TRBJ1-5; len: 14; v_gene: TRBV28; abundance: NA; d_gene: TRBD1; CDR3aa: CASSQGGTGQPQHF; CDR3nt: TGTGCCAGCAGCCAGGGGGGAACAGGTCAGCCCCAGCATTTT
j_gene: TRBJ2-3; len: 14; v_gene: TRBV5-1; abundance: NA; d_gene: NA; CDR3aa: CATRRDHFTDTQYF; CDR3nt: TGCGCCACCCGCCGGGACCATTTCACAGATACGCAGTATTTT
j_gene: TRBJ2-7; len: 19; v_gene: TRBV28; abundance: NA; d_gene: TRBD2; CDR3aa: CASSLVFRTSGGTQDEQYF; CDR3nt: TGTGCCAGCAGTTTAGTCTTCCGGACTAGCGGGGGGACGCAAGACGAGCAGTACTTC
j_gene: TRBJ2-1; len: 14; v_gene: TRBV24-1; abundance: few; d_gene: TRBD2; CDR3aa: CATSAGGPLDEQFF; CDR3nt: TGTGCCACCAGTGCGGGAGGGCCTTTAGATGAGCAGTTCTTC
j_gene: TRBJ2-6; len: 16; v_gene: TRBV20-1; abundance: NA; d_gene: TRBD2; CDR3aa: CSARGGRGAGANVLTF; CDR3nt: TGCAGTGCTAGAGGAGGCCGGGGGGCTGGGGCCAACGTCCTGACTTTC
j_gene: TRBJ2-6; len: 17; v_gene: TRBV12-3/TRBV12-4; abundance: NA; d_gene: TRBD1; CDR3aa: CASIPGQGRAGANVLTF; CDR3nt: TGTGCCAGCATTCCGGGACAGGGCCGCGCAGGGGCCAACGTCCTGACTTTC
j_gene: TRBJ2-1; len: 15; v_gene: TRBV12-3/TRBV12-4; abundance: few; d_gene: TRBD2; CDR3aa: CASSIGTSRPNEQFF; CDR3nt: TGTGCCAGCAGTATCGGGACTAGCCGGCCCAATGAGCAGTTCTTC
j_gene: TRBJ2-3; len: 15; v_gene: TRBV5-1; abundance: few; d_gene: TRBD1; CDR3aa: CASTLGDRHTDTQYF; CDR3nt: TGCGCCAGCACCTTGGGGGACAGGCACACAGATACGCAGTATTTT